Listed here are 17 T cell receptor beta chains from one sample, sequenced in a study of cytomegalovirus exposure and HLA in healthy donors. Here immunoSEQ multiplex PCR was the method, and the copy in TCRdb shows in-frame clones only, minus some. The repertoire includes more than 20,000 clones, 97% of them detected once, and around 10% sits in the top ten. The source material was PBMCs. The receptors were sampled from a man in his thirties or forties in good health and CMV-seropositive.

The V and J genes are TRBV30 and TRBJ1-4, with D maybe TRBD1 (6 bases). Deletions cut 0 bases from V and 7 bases from J, with 12 bases between. CDR1 is GTSNPN and CDR2 is SVGIG in the germline V gene (reference sequence). This CDR3 comprises 14 residues. The CDR3 nucleotides are TGTGCCTGGAGTGTAGGGCAGGGGAGTGAAAAACTGTTTTTT. This encodes CAWSVGQGSEKLFF.

The chain combines TRBV11-1 with TRBJ2-5; 7 positions agree with TRBD1. Germline values: CDR1 SGHAT, CDR2 FQDESV (reference sequence). After removal of 0 bases from V and 5 bases from J, the junction contained 3 bases not matched to a gene. This CDR3 is built from 14 residues. CDR3 nucleotide sequence: TGTGCCAGCAGCTTAGCCGGCAGGGGGGAGACCCAGTACTTC. Protein sequence: CASSLAGRGETQYF.

The chain has TRBV9 and TRBJ1-5; weak D call: TRBD1 (5 bases). Germline assignment: CDR1 SGDLS and CDR2 YYNGEE. Deletions cut 3 bases from V and 3 bases from J, with 13 bases between. The CDR3 is 15 residues long. CDR3 bases: TGTGCCAGCAGCGACCACATGGGGCCCAATCAGCCCCAGCATTTT. Its protein is CASSDHMGPNQPQHF.

The chain carries TRBV11-2 and TRBJ2-7; a possible D gene is TRBD2 (7 bases). Germline CDR1 SGHAT, CDR2 FQNNGV. The CDR3 contains 14 residues. Trimming stripped 2 bases from V and 12 bases from J, with 20 bases between. CDR3 in amino acids: CASSLKVGGAFWYF. For the CDR3, the DNA is TGTGCCAGCAGCTTAAAAGTGGGGGGGGCTTTCTGGTACTTC.

The chain is built from TRBV29-1 and TRBJ2-7; possibly TRBD1 for D (6 bases). Germline V gene sequence: CDR1 SQVTM, CDR2 ANQGSEA. CDR3 size: 16 residues. V was clipped by 2 bases and J by 4 bases, with 21 bases between them. CDR3 region: CSVEKGGGWTAYEQYF. Here the CDR3 DNA reads TGCAGCGTTGAAAAAGGGGGTGGTTGGACAGCTTACGAGCAGTACTTC.

This chain joins TRBV29-1 and TRBJ2-1; 9 bases are shared with TRBD1. Germline CDR1 and CDR2: SQVTM and ANQGSEA. The CDR3 sequence is 12 residues long. V lost 7 bases and J lost 8; bases outside the gene matches: 6. The CDR3 DNA follows: TGCAGCGCCGGACAGGGGTTCTATGAGCAGTTCTTC. Amino acid sequence: CSAGQGFYEQFF.

The chain couples TRBV28 to TRBJ2-7; D possibly corresponds to TRBD2 (7 bases). This CDR3 contains 18 residues. Germline CDR1 reads MDHEN; CDR2 reads SYDVKM. V lost 8 bases and J 1 base, leaving 27 bases between the germline ends. The CDR3 is CASPLGGGLIPLSYEQYF. CDR3 DNA sequence: TGTGCCAGCCCCCTTGGGGGGGGCCTTATACCTTTGTCCTACGAGCAGTACTTC.

The DNA of the CDR3 is TGCAGCGTGTGCAGGGGGCTGAACACTGAAGCTTTCTTT. It translates to CSVCRGLNTEAFF. The chain has TRBV29-1 and TRBJ1-1, with 8 bases lining up with TRBD1. Per germline, CDR1 SQVTM and CDR2 ANQGSEA. The J segment lost 0 bases and the V segment lost 6 bases, leaving 3 bases of the junction unmatched. The CDR3 is 13 amino acids.

This chain links TRBV12-5 with TRBJ2-1, with 9 positions matching TRBD2. The junction had 15 bases not matched to a gene; V was cut back by 8 bases and J by 7 bases. This CDR3 is 16 amino acids long. The germline gives CDR1 LGHNT, CDR2 FRNRAP. The CDR3 DNA reads as TGTGCTAGTCCCAGTCATCAGCGGGAGGCTAGGAATGAGCAGTTCTTC. It translates to CASPSHQREARNEQFF.

This clone was counted once. This chain uses TRBV21-1 with TRBJ2-1; the table's D call, TRBD2, was not checked against the DNA. TRBV21-1 is classified as a pseudogene. This CDR3 is built from 17 residues. DNA for the CDR3: TGTGCCAGCAGCAAACAAAGGACTAGCTACGCGACCCATGAGCAGTTCTTC. Its protein product is CASSKQRTSYATHEQFF.

The CDR3 region has the DNA TGTGCCACCAGCAGAGAGAGGACAGGGAACTATGGCTACACCTTC. It yields the protein CATSRERTGNYGYTF. The rearrangement uses TRBV15 and TRBJ1-2, with TRBD1 matching over 8 bases. This CDR3 spans 15 amino acids. CDR1 is LNHNV, CDR2 YYDKDF, per germline (reference sequence). V was pared by 0 bases and J by 2 bases, with 2 bases of the junction left unmatched.

The chain links TRBV5-4 to TRBJ2-5; a weak D match, TRBD1 (6 bases). The CDR3 runs to 13 residues. Per germline, CDR1 SGHNT and CDR2 YYREEE (reference sequence). Trimming stripped 1 base from V and 5 bases from J, with 9 bases between. The CDR3 protein is CASSLTGLETQYF. The CDR3 DNA sequence: TGTGCCAGCAGCTTGACAGGGTTGGAGACCCAGTACTTC.

J is TRBJ2-4 and V is TRBV5-1; 11 bases map to TRBD1. The CDR3 has 17 residues. Germline-derived CDR1 and CDR2 are SGHRS and YFSETQ. J gave up 0 bases and V 4 bases, and 6 bases lay outside the gene matches. CDR3 nucleotides: TGCGCCAGCAGCGGGGGACAGGGGGGAGTAGCCAAAAACATTCAGTACTTC. It codes for CASSGGQGGVAKNIQYF.

The CDR3 spells CASSVAGGTYEQYF. CDR3 DNA sequence: TGTGCCAGCAGCGTAGCAGGGGGGACCTACGAGCAGTACTTC. This sequence joins TRBV9 and TRBJ2-7; possible D gene TRBD1, 7 bases. This CDR3 spans 14 amino acids. Germline values: CDR1 SGDLS, CDR2 YYNGEE. Trimming removed 0 bases at V and 2 bases at J, with 9 bases between.

This CDR3 reads CATRPGTIPSNEQFF. In nucleotides, the CDR3 is TGTGCCACCCGGCCCGGGACAATACCCTCCAATGAGCAGTTCTTC. The V gene is TRBV15, the J gene TRBJ2-1, with D tentatively TRBD1 (6 bases). The CDR3 runs 15 residues. V was pared by 8 bases and J by 6 bases, with 20 bases between. Germline loops: CDR1 LNHNV, CDR2 YYDKDF (reference sequence).

V is TRBV6-5 and J is TRBJ2-7; 12 bases match TRBD2. The germline gives CDR1 MNHEY, CDR2 SVGAGI. The junction had 2 bases not matched to a gene; V was cut back by 4 bases and J by 1 base. This CDR3 spans 15 amino acids. This CDR3 reads CASSSLAGGSYEQYF. The DNA for the CDR3 is TGTGCCAGCAGTTCCCTAGCGGGAGGGTCCTACGAGCAGTACTTC.

This chain connects TRBV9 to TRBJ2-5; a weak D match, TRBD2 (7 bases). Trimming removed 2 bases at V and 5 bases at J, with 19 bases between. CDR3 length: 16 amino acids. The germline CDR1 and CDR2 sequences are SGDLS and YYNGEE. The CDR3 bases are TGTGCCAGCAGCGTGGGGGGGGGCCGTGGGCGGGAGACCCAGTACTTC. Protein: CASSVGGGRGRETQYF.